The clone carrying this TCR beta chain was counted only a few times. This sample was included in a study of T cells after yellow fever vaccination. In the study overall: SMART-Seq v4 Ultra Low Input prepared libraries from low-cell fractions.

Germline V gene data show CDR1 as SGHRS and CDR2 as YFSETQ. The CDR3 has 12 residues. The germline V and J ends were trimmed by 5 bases and 5 bases, with 8 bases remaining between them. It was through 5'RACE template switching that TCR cDNA was made, with a universal primer site and UMIs added. MiXCR was run by TCRdb on the 5' RACE reads, yielding one entry per CDR3 protein. The table has 200,000 or so distinct CDR3 sequences, around 6.7% seen once; the top ten hold more than 0.85%. The chain combines TRBV5-1 with TRBJ2-1; D not resolved. The material sequenced was CD4+ T cells sorted from PBMCs, taken on the day of the yellow fever booster vaccination. The source of this sequence is a man aged 30 to 39 who received the YFV17D yellow fever vaccine. CDR3 amino acids: CASSLGHNEQFF. The DNA of the CDR3 is TGCGCCAGCAGTCTAGGGCACAATGAGCAGTTCTTC.